This record looks at one TCR beta chain sequence and its context. Authors' analysis steps: Counts of nucleated cells, estimated from reference gene primer amplification, were obtained. Generated by immunoSEQ multiplex PCR, the TCRdb table keeps only in-frame clones and is missing some. For V, J and clone size, that table is used; D and trimming come from the DNA. The table shows 100,000 to 150,000 clones, with approximately 88% occurring only once. The data are from a study of blood T cell repertoires in COVID-19. The CDR3 spans 14 residues. Germline lookup yields CDR1 MDHEN and CDR2 SYDVKM. V lost 3 bases to trimming and J lost 3 bases, with 9 bases between them.

Sequencing input: peripheral blood. This clonotype originated in a man aged 65 to 79 with active COVID-19. This chain connects TRBV28 to TRBJ1-5, with D tentatively TRBD1 (6 bases). Here the CDR3 reads CASSFKGVNQPQHF. Written as DNA, the CDR3 is TGTGCCAGCAGTTTCAAGGGGGTCAATCAGCCCCAGCATTTT.